The clone carrying this T cell receptor beta chain was recorded many times. Its target is not known. Full-length variable regions came from constant-region reverse primers plus semi-nested Nested Universal Primer A PCR. TCRdb called the 5' RACE reads again in MiXCR, with one record for every CDR3 protein. The sample contains roughly 64,000 distinct CDR3 sequences, about 22% of which appear only once. This CDR3 is 13 amino acids long. The germline gives CDR1 LGHNA, CDR2 YNFKEQ. The V end lost 0 bases, the J end lost 3 bases, and 6 bases lay between the germline ends. Regarding the study as a whole: In terms of TCR gene usage, tumor memory CD4+ T cells clustered together with blood and lymph node memory CD4+ cells, as well as with lymph node naive CD4+ cells. Greatest tumor Treg TCR overlap was with tumor naive CD4+ cells.

Memory CD4+ T cells were sorted as CD4+CD45RO+CD25- cells. The chain recombines TRBV4-2 with TRBJ2-7; D gene unclear. Sequencing was performed on memory CD4+ T cells sorted from a lymph node. Noted subset: memory CD4+ T cells, CD4+CD45RO+CD25-. The source is a female donor with breast cancer. This CDR3 reads CASSQERFYEQYF. The DNA for the CDR3 is TGTGCCAGCAGCCAAGAAAGATTCTACGAGCAGTACTTC.